This entry lists 5 T cell receptor beta chains sequenced from one sample in a study of Graves' ophthalmopathy and Graves' hyperthyroidism (dated by TCRdb to 2017 to 2018). For sequencing, an Illumina HiSeq 2000 was employed. For repertoire sequencing, TCR beta CDR3 regions were amplified from RNA transcripts. The first round was an RT-PCR using HTBI primers with the Qiagen OneStep RT-PCR kit, and this first round was followed by a second-round multiplex PCR, then size selection and purification. Starting from the raw public reads, TCRdb applied fastp trimming at Q25, assembled clones with MiXCR and retained in-frame beta chains. Each entry is one CDR3 protein sequence, shown with its most common DNA and genes. This sample comprises hundreds of thousands of distinct CDR3 sequences, under 15% of them detected only once. Approximately 9.8% of the sample rests with the top ten. Sequencing input: blood. These receptors came from a woman under 40 with Graves' ophthalmopathy. Donor details come from another sample of the same person, matched by shared clones.

In its sample, this clonotype was seen many times. This rearrangement joins TRBV20-1 to TRBJ1-1, with 9 nucleotides matching TRBD1. Germline V gene data show CDR1 as DFQATT and CDR2 as SNEGSKA (reference sequence). This CDR3 is built from 15 residues. Unmatched junction bases numbered 8, after V lost 5 bases and J lost 1 base. CDR3 region: CSAVGTGSWNTEAFF. The CDR3 DNA sequence: TGCAGTGCTGTTGGGACAGGGTCATGGAACACTGAAGCTTTCTTT.

Many counts were recorded for this clonotype. The chain combines TRBV7-2 with TRBJ1-1; D ambiguous. In germline, CDR1 is SGHTA, CDR2 FQGNSA. The CDR3 length is 13 residues. Trimming removed 5 bases at V and 4 bases at J, with 11 bases between. The CDR3 DNA reads as TGTGCCAGCAGCGTTGATCCATCCACTGAAGCTTTCTTT. This codes for CASSVDPSTEAFF. Combining the CDR3 with reference TRBV7-2 and TRBJ1-1 gives the whole variable domain GAGVSQSPSNKVTEKGKDVELRCDPISGHTALYWYRQSLGQGLEFLIYFQGNSAPDKSGLPSDRFSAERTGGSVSTLTIQRTQQEDSAVYLCASSVDPSTEAFFGQGTRLTVV.

The sample holds many counts of this clonotype. V usage is TRBV5-1 and J usage is TRBJ2-2; no reliable D call. Looked up from germline, CDR1 is SGHRS and CDR2 is YFSETQ. The CDR3 runs to 14 residues. Trimming took 0 bases from V and 4 from J, leaving 7 bases between them. Here the CDR3 DNA reads TGCGCCAGCAGCTTGGACGGTTTCACCGGGGAGCTGTTTTTT. Translating gives CASSLDGFTGELFF.

This CDR3 reads CASSLLAGGLQETQYF. As DNA, the CDR3 is TGTGCCAGCAGCCTACTAGCGGGGGGCCTTCAAGAGACCCAGTACTTC. The genes are TRBV28 and TRBJ2-5; 12 bases are shared with TRBD2. J was trimmed by 2 bases and V by 6 bases; bases with no gene match: 7. Germline-derived CDR1 and CDR2 are MDHEN and SYDVKM. This CDR3 is 16 amino acids long.

The V and J genes are TRBV4-1 and TRBJ1-2, with unresolved D. Per the germline V gene, CDR1 is MGHRA and CDR2 is YSYEKL. CDR3 length: 14 amino acids. Trimming pared 2 bases from V and 4 bases from J, leaving 11 bases between. In nucleotides, the CDR3 is TGCGCCAGCAGCCAAAGTAAGGGCCCCTATGGCTACACCTTC. Translation gives CASSQSKGPYGYTF.